A selection of T cell receptor beta chains follows, all from one sample in a study of monozygotic twins with cystic fibrosis. TCRdb's table, derived via immunoSEQ multiplex PCR, lists solely in-frame clones and lacks some. The sample has approximately 7,200 clones, about 94% seen once. Sequencing was performed on blood. The receptors here all came from a boy between 2 and 10 years old with cystic fibrosis. CDR3s include the opening cysteine and the closing phenylalanine or tryptophan. A D gene is named only where the DNA matches it firmly. Not all rows give a size; the values are once, few, many and, for expanded clones, a class.

D: TRBD1; J: TRBJ2-1; size: -; V: TRBV2; CDR3: CASIGTAYNEQFF; DNA: TGTGCCAGCATTGGGACAGCGTACAATGAGCAGTTCTTC
D: -; J: TRBJ1-4; size: -; V: TRBV27; CDR3: CASTGGSNEKLFF; DNA: TGTGCCAGCACGGGGGGTTCAAATGAAAAACTGTTTTTT
D: TRBD1; J: TRBJ1-5; size: -; V: TRBV7-9; CDR3: CASSSGQDGGQPQHF; DNA: TGTGCCAGCAGCTCAGGACAGGATGGGGGTCAGCCCCAGCATTTT
D: -; J: TRBJ2-5; size: -; V: TRBV7-2; CDR3: CASSFGTQETQYF; DNA: TGTGCCAGCAGCTTTGGTACTCAAGAGACCCAGTACTTC
D: -; J: TRBJ2-5; size: -; V: TRBV11-2; CDR3: CASSLEARVETQYF; DNA: TGTGCCAGCAGCTTAGAAGCGAGGGTGGAGACCCAGTACTTC
D: -; J: TRBJ2-2; size: -; V: TRBV7-9; CDR3: CASTGWVNTGELFF; DNA: TGTGCCAGCACTGGTTGGGTGAACACCGGGGAGCTGTTTTTT
D: -; J: TRBJ2-3; size: -; V: TRBV7-2; CDR3: CASSLGSLADTQYF; DNA: TGTGCCAGCAGCTTGGGTTCCCTGGCAGATACGCAGTATTTT
D: TRBD1; J: TRBJ1-3; size: -; V: TRBV5-1; CDR3: CASSYSGTGAGNTIYF; DNA: TGCGCCAGCAGTTATTCCGGGACAGGGGCTGGAAACACCATATATTTT
D: -; J: TRBJ2-7; size: -; V: TRBV11-3; CDR3: CASSPNYEQYF; DNA: TGTGCCAGCAGCCCCAACTACGAGCAGTACTTC
D: -; J: TRBJ2-2; size: -; V: TRBV5-8; CDR3: CASSGRGAGELFF; DNA: TGTGCCAGCAGCGGCAGGGGGGCCGGGGAGCTGTTTTTT
D: TRBD2; J: TRBJ2-7; size: -; V: TRBV5-1; CDR3: CASSSSGGAVEQYF; DNA: TGCGCCAGCAGCTCTAGCGGGGGGGCCGTCGAGCAGTACTTC
D: -; J: TRBJ2-3; size: once; V: TRBV12-5; CDR3: CASGLIPGTQYF; DNA: TGTGCTAGTGGTTTGATTCCGGGTACGCAGTATTTT
D: -; J: TRBJ1-2; size: -; V: TRBV7-8; CDR3: CASSLVAGSGYTF; DNA: TGTGCCAGCAGCTTAGTGGCAGGGAGTGGCTACACCTTC
D: -; J: TRBJ2-7; size: -; V: TRBV5-6; CDR3: CASSPTALREQYF; DNA: TGTGCCAGCAGTCCGACAGCCCTCAGGGAGCAGTACTTC
D: -; J: TRBJ2-2; size: -; V: TRBV6-5; CDR3: CASSYSITGELFF; DNA: TGTGCCAGCAGTTACTCAATAACCGGGGAGCTGTTTTTT
D: -; J: TRBJ2-3; size: -; V: TRBV5-1; CDR3: CASSFGSGDADTQYF; DNA: TGCGCCAGCAGCTTCGGATCCGGGGACGCAGATACGCAGTATTTT
D: -; J: TRBJ2-5; size: -; V: TRBV9; CDR3: CASSGDVKETQYF; DNA: TGTGCCAGCAGCGGAGATGTAAAAGAGACCCAGTACTTC
D: -; J: TRBJ1-1; size: -; V: TRBV18; CDR3: CASSQQGNEAFF; DNA: TGTGCCAGCTCACAACAGGGAAATGAAGCTTTCTTT